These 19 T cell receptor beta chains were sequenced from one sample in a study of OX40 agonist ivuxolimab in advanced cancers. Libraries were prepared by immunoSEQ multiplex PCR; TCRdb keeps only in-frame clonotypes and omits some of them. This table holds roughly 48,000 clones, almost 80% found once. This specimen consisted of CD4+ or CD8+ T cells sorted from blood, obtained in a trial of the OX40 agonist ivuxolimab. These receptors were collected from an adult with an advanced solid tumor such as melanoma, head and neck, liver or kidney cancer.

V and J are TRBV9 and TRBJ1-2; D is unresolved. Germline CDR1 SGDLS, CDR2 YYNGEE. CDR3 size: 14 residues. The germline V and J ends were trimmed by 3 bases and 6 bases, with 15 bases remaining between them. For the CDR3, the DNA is TGTGCCAGCAGCGCCCTAGACGGATGGGATGGCTACACCTTC. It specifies CASSALDGWDGYTF.

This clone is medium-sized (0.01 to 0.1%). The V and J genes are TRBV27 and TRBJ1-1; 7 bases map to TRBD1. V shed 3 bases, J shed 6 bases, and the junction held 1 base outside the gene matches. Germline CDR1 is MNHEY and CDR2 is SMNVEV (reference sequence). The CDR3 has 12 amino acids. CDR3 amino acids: CASSFQGAEAFF. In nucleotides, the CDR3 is TGTGCCAGCAGTTTTCAGGGGGCTGAAGCTTTCTTT.

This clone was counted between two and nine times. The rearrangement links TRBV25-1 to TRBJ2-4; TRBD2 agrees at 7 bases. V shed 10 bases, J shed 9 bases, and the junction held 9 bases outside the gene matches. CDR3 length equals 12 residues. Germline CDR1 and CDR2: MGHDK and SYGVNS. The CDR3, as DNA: TGTGCCACATTTAGCGGGCAGGGCATTCAGTACTTC. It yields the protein CATFSGQGIQYF.

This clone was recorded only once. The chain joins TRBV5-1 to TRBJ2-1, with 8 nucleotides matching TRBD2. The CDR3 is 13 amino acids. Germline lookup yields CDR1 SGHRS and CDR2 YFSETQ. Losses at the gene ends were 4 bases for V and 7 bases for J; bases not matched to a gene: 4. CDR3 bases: TGCGCCAGCAGCGTCGGGAGGGCAAATGAGCAGTTCTTC. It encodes CASSVGRANEQFF.

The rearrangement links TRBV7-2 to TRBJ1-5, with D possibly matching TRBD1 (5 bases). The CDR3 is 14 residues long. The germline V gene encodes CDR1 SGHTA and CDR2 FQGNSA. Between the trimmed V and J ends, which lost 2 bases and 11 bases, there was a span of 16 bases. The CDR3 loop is CASSLMLGGEAQHF. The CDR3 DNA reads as TGTGCCAGCAGCTTAATGTTAGGAGGGGAAGCCCAGCATTTT.

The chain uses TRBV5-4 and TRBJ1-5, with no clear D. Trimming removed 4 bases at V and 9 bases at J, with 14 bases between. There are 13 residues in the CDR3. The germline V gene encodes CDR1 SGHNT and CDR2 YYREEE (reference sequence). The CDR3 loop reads CASSLDDSGPQHF. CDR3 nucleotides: TGTGCCAGCAGCCTTGACGACTCCGGGCCCCAGCATTTT. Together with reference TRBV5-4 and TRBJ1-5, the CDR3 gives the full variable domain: ETGVTQSPTHLIKTRGQQVTLRCSSQSGHNTVSWYQQALGQGPQFIFQYYREEENGRGNFPPRFSGLQFPNYSSELNVNALELDDSALYLCASSLDDSGPQHFGDGTRLSIL.

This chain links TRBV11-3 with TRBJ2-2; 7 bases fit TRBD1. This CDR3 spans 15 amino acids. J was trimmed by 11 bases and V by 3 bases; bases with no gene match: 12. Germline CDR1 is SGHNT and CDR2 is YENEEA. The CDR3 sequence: CASSFRTGLDGELFF. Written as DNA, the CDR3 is TGTGCCAGCAGCTTTAGGACAGGATTGGACGGAGAGCTGTTTTTT.

CDR3 sequence reads: CAISEGFPPEAFF. The CDR3 DNA follows: TGTGCCATCAGTGAGGGCTTCCCCCCTGAAGCTTTCTTT. The J gene is TRBJ1-1, the V gene TRBV10-3; no definite D call. V dropped 2 bases and J dropped 6 bases, with 10 bases sitting between them. The V gene's germline CDR1 is ENHRY and CDR2 SYGVKD. The CDR3 totals 13 residues.

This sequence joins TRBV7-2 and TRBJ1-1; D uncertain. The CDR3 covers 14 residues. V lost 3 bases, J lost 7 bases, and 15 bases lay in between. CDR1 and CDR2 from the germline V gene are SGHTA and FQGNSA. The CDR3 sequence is CASSFGNTGREAFF. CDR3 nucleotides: TGTGCCAGCAGCTTCGGGAACACGGGCCGTGAAGCTTTCTTT. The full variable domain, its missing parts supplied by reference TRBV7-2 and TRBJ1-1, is GAGVSQSPSNKVTEKGKDVELRCDPISGHTALYWYRQSLGQGLEFLIYFQGNSAPDKSGLPSDRFSAERTGGSVSTLTIQRTQQEDSAVYLCASSFGNTGREAFFGQGTRLTVV.

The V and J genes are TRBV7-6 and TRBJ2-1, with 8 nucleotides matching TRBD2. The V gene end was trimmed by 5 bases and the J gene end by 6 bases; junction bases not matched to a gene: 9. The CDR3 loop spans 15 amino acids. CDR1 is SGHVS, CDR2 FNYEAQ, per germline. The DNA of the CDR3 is TGTGCCAGCAGCCGACGGGAGGGCCATGGCAATGAGCAGTTCTTC. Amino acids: CASSRREGHGNEQFF. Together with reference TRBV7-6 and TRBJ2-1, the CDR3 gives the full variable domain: GAGVSQSPRYKVTKRGQDVALRCDPISGHVSLYWYRQALGQGPEFLTYFNYEAQQDKSGLPNDRFSAERPEGSISTLTIQRTEQRDSAMYRCASSRREGHGNEQFFGPGTRLTVL.

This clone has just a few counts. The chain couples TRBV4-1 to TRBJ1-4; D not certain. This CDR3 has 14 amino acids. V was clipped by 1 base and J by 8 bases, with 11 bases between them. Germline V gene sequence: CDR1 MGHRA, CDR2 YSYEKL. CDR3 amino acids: CASSQGAGTEKLFF. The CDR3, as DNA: TGCGCCAGCAGCCAAGGGGCAGGAACCGAAAAACTGTTTTTT.

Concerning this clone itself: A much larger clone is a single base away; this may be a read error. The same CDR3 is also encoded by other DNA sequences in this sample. The CDR3 region is CASSPRGDYGYTF. For the CDR3, the DNA is TGTGCCAGCAGCCCTCGAGGGGACTATGGCTACACCTTC. This chain uses TRBV9 with TRBJ1-2, with TRBD1 as a possible D gene (5 bases). This CDR3 has 13 amino acids. V was pared by 4 bases and J by 3 bases, with 10 bases between. Germline CDR1 reads SGDLS; CDR2 reads YYNGEE.

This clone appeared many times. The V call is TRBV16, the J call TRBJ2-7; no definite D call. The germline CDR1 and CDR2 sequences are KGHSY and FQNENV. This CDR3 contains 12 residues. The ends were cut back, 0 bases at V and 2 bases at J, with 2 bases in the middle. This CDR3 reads CASSQSPYEQYF. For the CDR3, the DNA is TGTGCCAGCAGCCAATCACCCTACGAGCAGTACTTC.

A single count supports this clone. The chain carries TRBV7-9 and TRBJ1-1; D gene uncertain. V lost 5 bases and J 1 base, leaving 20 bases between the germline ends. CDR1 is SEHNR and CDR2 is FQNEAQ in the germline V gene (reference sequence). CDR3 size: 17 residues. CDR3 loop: CASSPLTHGVRNTEAFF. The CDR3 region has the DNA TGTGCCAGCAGCCCCCTAACTCATGGGGTGAGGAACACTGAAGCTTTCTTT.

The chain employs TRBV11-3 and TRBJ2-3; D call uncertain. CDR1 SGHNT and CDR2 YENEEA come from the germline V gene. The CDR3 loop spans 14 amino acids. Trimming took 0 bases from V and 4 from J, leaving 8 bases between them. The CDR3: CASSLEWVSDTQYF. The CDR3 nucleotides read TGTGCCAGCAGCTTAGAATGGGTGTCAGATACGCAGTATTTT.

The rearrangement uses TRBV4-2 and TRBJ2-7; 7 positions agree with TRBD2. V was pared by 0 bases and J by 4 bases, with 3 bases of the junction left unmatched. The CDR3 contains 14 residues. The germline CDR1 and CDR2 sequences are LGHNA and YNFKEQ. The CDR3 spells CASSQDRREYEQYF. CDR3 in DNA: TGTGCCAGCAGCCAAGATCGGCGGGAGTACGAGCAGTACTTC.

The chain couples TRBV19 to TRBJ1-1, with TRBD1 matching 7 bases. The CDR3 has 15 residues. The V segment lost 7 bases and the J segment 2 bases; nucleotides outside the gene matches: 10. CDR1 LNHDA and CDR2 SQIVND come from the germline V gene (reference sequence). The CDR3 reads CASTTEPGGNTEAFF. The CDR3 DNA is TGTGCCAGTACGACAGAGCCAGGGGGAAACACTGAAGCTTTCTTT.

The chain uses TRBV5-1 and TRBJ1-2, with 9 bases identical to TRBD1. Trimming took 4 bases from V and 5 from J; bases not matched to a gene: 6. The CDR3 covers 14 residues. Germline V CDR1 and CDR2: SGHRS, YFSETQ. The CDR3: CASSPDGQGYGYTF. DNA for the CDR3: TGCGCCAGCAGCCCAGATGGACAGGGGTATGGCTACACCTTC.

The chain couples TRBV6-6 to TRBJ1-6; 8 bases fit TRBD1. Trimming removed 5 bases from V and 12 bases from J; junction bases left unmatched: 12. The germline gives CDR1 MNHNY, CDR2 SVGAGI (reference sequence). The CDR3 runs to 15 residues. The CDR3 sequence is CASSRVPGQVQPLHF. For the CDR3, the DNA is TGTGCCAGCAGTAGAGTCCCGGGACAGGTTCAACCCCTCCACTTT.